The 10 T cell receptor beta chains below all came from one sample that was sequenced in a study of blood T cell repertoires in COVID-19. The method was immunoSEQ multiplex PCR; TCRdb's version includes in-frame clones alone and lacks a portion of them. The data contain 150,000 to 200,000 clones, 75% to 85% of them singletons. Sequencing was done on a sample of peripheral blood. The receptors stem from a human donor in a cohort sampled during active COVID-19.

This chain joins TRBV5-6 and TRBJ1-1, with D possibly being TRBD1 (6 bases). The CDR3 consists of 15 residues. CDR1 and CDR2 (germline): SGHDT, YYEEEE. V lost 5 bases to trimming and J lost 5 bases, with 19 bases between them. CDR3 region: CASRIKGGSKTEAFF. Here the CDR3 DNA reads TGTGCCAGCAGAATCAAAGGGGGTAGTAAAACTGAAGCTTTCTTT.

The CDR3: CASSPQTSGRGNEQFF. The CDR3 bases are TGTGCCAGCTCACCACAGACTAGCGGGAGGGGGAATGAGCAGTTCTTC. The chain links TRBV18 to TRBJ2-1, with TRBD2 matching over 14 bases. CDR1 is KGHSH, CDR2 LQKENI, per germline. Trimming removed 1 base from V and 7 bases from J; junction bases left unmatched: 3. The CDR3 spans 16 residues.

CDR3 loop: CASSLAALLNEQFF. CDR3 DNA sequence: TGCGCCAGCAGCTTGGCGGCACTATTGAATGAGCAGTTCTTC. The V call is TRBV5-1, the J call TRBJ2-1; no reliable D call. There are 14 residues in the CDR3. V was trimmed by 0 bases and J by 7 bases, leaving 11 bases between them. Germline assignment: CDR1 SGHRS and CDR2 YFSETQ.

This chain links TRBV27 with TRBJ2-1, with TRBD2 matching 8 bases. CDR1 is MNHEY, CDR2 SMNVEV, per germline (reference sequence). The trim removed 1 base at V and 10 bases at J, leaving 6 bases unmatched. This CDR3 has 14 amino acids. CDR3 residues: CASSLFPIAGEQFF. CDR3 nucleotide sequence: TGTGCCAGCAGTTTATTCCCCATAGCGGGAGAGCAGTTCTTC.

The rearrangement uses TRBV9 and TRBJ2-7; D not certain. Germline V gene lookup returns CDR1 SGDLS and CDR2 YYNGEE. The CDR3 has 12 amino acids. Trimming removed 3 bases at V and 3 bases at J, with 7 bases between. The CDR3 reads CASSAVLYEQYF. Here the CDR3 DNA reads TGTGCCAGCAGCGCCGTCCTCTACGAGCAGTACTTC. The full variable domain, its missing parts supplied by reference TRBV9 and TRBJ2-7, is DSGVTQTPKHLITATGQRVTLRCSPRSGDLSVYWYQQSLDQGLQFLIQYYNGEERAKGNILERFSAQQFPDLHSELNLSSLELGDSALYFCASSAVLYEQYFGPGTRLTVT.

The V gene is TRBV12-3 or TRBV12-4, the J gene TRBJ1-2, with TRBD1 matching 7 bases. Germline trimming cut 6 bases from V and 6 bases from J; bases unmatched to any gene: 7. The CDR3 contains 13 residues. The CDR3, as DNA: TGTGCCAGCAGCCCGACAGGGACCCATGGCTACACCTTC. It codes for CASSPTGTHGYTF.

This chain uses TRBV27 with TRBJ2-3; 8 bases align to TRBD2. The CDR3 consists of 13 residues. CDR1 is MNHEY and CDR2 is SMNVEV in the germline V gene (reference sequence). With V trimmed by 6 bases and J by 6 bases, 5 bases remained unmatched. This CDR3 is CASRAGGWDTQYF. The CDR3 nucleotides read TGTGCCAGCAGGGCGGGGGGCTGGGATACGCAGTATTTT.

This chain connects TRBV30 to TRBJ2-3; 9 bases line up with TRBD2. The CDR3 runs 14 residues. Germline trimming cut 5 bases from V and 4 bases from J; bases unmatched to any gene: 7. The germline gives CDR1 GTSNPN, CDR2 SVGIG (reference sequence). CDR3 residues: CAWGGTSPPDTQYF. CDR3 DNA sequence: TGTGCCTGGGGGGGGACTAGCCCGCCAGATACGCAGTATTTT.

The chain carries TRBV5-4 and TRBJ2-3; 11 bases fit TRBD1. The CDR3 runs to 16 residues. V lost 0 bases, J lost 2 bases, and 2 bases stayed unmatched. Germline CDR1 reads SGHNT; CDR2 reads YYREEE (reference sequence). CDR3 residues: CASSLGTGGNTDTQYF. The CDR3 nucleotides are TGTGCCAGCAGCTTGGGGACAGGGGGCAACACAGATACGCAGTATTTT.

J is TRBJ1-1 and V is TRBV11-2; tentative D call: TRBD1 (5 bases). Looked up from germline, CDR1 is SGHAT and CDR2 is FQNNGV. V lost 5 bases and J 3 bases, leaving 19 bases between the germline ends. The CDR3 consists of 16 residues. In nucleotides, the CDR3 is TGTGCCAGCAGCGCCTTTATCAGGGCAAGGGACACTGAAGCTTTCTTT. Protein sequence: CASSAFIRARDTEAFF. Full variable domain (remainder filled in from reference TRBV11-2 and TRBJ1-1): EAGVAQSPRYKIIEKRQSVAFWCNPISGHATLYWYQQILGQGPKLLIQFQNNGVVDDSQLPKDRFSAERLKGVDSTLKIQPAKLEDSAVYLCASSAFIRARDTEAFFGQGTRLTVV.